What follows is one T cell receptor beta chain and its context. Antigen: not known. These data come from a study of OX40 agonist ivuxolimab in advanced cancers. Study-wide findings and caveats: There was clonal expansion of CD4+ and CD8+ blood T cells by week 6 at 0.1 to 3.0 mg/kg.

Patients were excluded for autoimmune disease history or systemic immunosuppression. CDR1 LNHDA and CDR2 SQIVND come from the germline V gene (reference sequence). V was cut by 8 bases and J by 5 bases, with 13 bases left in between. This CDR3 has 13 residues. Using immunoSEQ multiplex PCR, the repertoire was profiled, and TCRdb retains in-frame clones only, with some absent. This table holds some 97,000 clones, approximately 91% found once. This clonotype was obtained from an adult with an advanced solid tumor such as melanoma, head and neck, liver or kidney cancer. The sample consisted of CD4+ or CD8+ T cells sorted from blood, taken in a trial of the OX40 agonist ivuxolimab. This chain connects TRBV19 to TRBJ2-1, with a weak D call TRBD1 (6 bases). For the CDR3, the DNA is TGTGCCAGTCTTAATTCAGGGGACAATGAGCAGTTCTTC. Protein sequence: CASLNSGDNEQFF.